The clone carrying this T cell receptor beta chain was seen repeatedly, ten times or more. The antigen is undetermined. Time point defined: longitudinal time-point 3. This CDR3 has 17 amino acids. V lost 0 bases, J lost 0 bases, and 12 bases lay in between. The germline CDR1 and CDR2 sequences are MGHRA and YSYEKL. This entry belongs to a study of neurological immune-mediated disorders. General observations from the study: HTLV-1-associated myelopathy had the most TCR clonal expansion, and multiple sclerosis had the least, less than healthy controls.

cDNA synthesis was performed by 5'RACE with 10-nucleotide random UMIs. MiXCR, applied by TCRdb to the 5' RACE reads, yields one record per CDR3 protein. The table has 84,000 or so distinct CDR3 sequences, roughly 4.5% seen once. The chain has TRBV4-1 and TRBJ2-4; no firm D call. Specimen: PBMCs. The source is a woman between 55 and 75 years old with multiple sclerosis. The CDR3 coding sequence is TGCGCCAGCAGCCAAGATTCCGCAGCCGTAGCCAAAAACATTCAGTACTTC. It is translated as CASSQDSAAVAKNIQYF.